This is a list of T cell receptor beta chains from one sample in a study of T cell responses to AZD1222 COVID-19 vaccine. Sequencing was performed with immunoSEQ multiplex PCR; in TCRdb, only in-frame clones are kept and a portion is missing. The profile covers roughly 200,000 clones, with 85% to 95% appearing a single time and 1% taken by the ten largest. The sample in question was peripheral blood, obtained on day 0 of MenACWY control vaccination. The source is an adult in good health. The CDR3 runs from the conserved cysteine through the conserved F or W. Fields, in order: V gene, J gene, clone size, D gene, CDR3 length, CDR3 DNA, CDR3 protein. A D gene is named only where the DNA matches it firmly. Clone sizes are given selectively: once, few, many, or a class where the clone is expanded.

TRBV29-1,TRBJ2-3,NA,TRBD2,13,TGCAGCGTTGAAGGCGGGGGGACCGATACGCAGTATTTT,CSVEGGGTDTQYF
TRBV6-5,TRBJ1-2,NA,NA,14,TGTGCCAGCAGTTACGACGGATCTAACTATGGCTACACCTTC,CASSYDGSNYGYTF
TRBV6-6,TRBJ1-1,NA,NA,13,TGTGCCAGCAGTTACGGGATGAACACTGAAGCTTTCTTT,CASSYGMNTEAFF
TRBV5-6,TRBJ2-5,NA,TRBD1,14,TGTGCCAGCAGCTGGGAACAGGGGACAGAGACCCAGTACTTC,CASSWEQGTETQYF
TRBV11-2,TRBJ1-4,once,NA,17,TGTGCCAGCAGCGACCGACGGGGGGCAGGGACTAATGAAAAACTGTTTTTT,CASSDRRGAGTNEKLFF
TRBV2,TRBJ1-1,NA,NA,14,TGTGCCAGCAGTTACCAGGGAGTGAACACTGAAGCTTTCTTT,CASSYQGVNTEAFF
TRBV30,TRBJ1-1,NA,NA,13,TGTGCCTGGATCCGGGGTCGGAACACTGAAGCTTTCTTT,CAWIRGRNTEAFF
TRBV6-5,TRBJ1-2,NA,NA,14,TGTGCCAGCAGATTAGACCCTACTAACTATGGCTACACCTTC,CASRLDPTNYGYTF
TRBV7-2,TRBJ1-5,NA,TRBD1,15,TGTGCCAGCAGCTTCGGACAGGGAGTTAATCAGCCCCAGCATTTT,CASSFGQGVNQPQHF
TRBV5-1,TRBJ2-6,NA,NA,16,TGCGCCAGCAGCAAGGGACTCCCTGATGGGGCCAACGTCCTGACTTTC,CASSKGLPDGANVLTF
TRBV4-2,TRBJ2-3,NA,TRBD2,15,TGTGCCAGCAGCCGGGAGCGGGGGGGCCCTGATACGCAGTATTTT,CASSRERGGPDTQYF
TRBV5-5,TRBJ1-4,NA,NA,14,TGTGCCAGCACCGGCGGAGGGGGGGCCGGGAAACTGTTTTTT,CASTGGGGAGKLFF
TRBV10-1,TRBJ1-1,NA,NA,12,TGCGCCAGCAGTGAGCCCGACACTGAAGCTTTCTTT,CASSEPDTEAFF
TRBV6-6,TRBJ2-5,NA,TRBD2,16,TGTGCCAGCAGTCCAACGCCTAGCGGGGGCTCGGGGACCCAGTACTTC,CASSPTPSGGSGTQYF
TRBV2,TRBJ2-5,few,NA,16,TGTGCCAGCAGCCGGGAAGCGAGAAAGAAGCAAGAGACCCAGTACTTC,CASSREARKKQETQYF
TRBV5-5,TRBJ1-6,NA,TRBD1,16,TGTGCCAGCAGCCCCCGGGACAGGGGTCAGAATTCACCCCTCCACTTT,CASSPRDRGQNSPLHF
TRBV4-1,TRBJ1-3,NA,TRBD1,17,TGCGCCAGCAGCCAAGATAGGACAGGGGGATCAGGAAACACCATATATTTT,CASSQDRTGGSGNTIYF
TRBV19,TRBJ1-1,NA,TRBD1,15,TGTGCCAGTAGTAGCCGGGACAGTATCGCGAGGGAAGCTTTCTTT,CASSSRDSIAREAFF
TRBV3-1/TRBV3-2,TRBJ1-2,NA,TRBD1,15,TGTGCCAGCAGCCAAGATACTACGAGGGGGCATGGCTACACCTTC,CASSQDTTRGHGYTF
TRBV7-9,TRBJ2-3,NA,TRBD2,16,TGTGCCAGCAGCTATGGACTAGCGGGGAGCACAGATACGCAGTATTTT,CASSYGLAGSTDTQYF
TRBV2,TRBJ2-3,NA,NA,15,TGTGCCAGCAAAAGGACGGGGTCATTCACAGATACGCAGTATTTT,CASKRTGSFTDTQYF
TRBV19,TRBJ1-2,NA,TRBD1,15,TGTGCCAGTAGTAACCTGGACAGGGCAAACTATGGCTACACCTTC,CASSNLDRANYGYTF
TRBV18,TRBJ1-1,once,NA,13,TGTGCCAGCTCACCCTGGGAGAACACTGAAGCTTTCTTT,CASSPWENTEAFF
TRBV30,TRBJ1-5,once,NA,15,TGTGCCTGGAGTCCAACTGTAACTTTCAATCAGCCCCAGCATTTT,CAWSPTVTFNQPQHF
TRBV7-8,TRBJ1-5,NA,NA,15,TGTGCCAGCAGCTTATATGTTGGAGGGATTCAGCCCCAGCATTTT,CASSLYVGGIQPQHF
TRBV3-1/TRBV3-2,TRBJ1-1,NA,NA,13,TGTGCCAGCAGCCAAGCGGGAAACACTGAAGCTTTCTTT,CASSQAGNTEAFF
TRBV12-3/TRBV12-4,TRBJ2-7,NA,NA,12,TGTGCCAGCAGTTCGGGCTTTTACGAGCAGTACTTC,CASSSGFYEQYF
TRBV21-1,TRBJ1-5,NA,NA,14,TGTGCCAGCAGCAAAGCATATGACCATCAGCCCCAGCATTTT,CASSKAYDHQPQHF
TRBV18,TRBJ1-1,NA,TRBD1,14,TGTGCCAGCTCACAAGGGACAGTGAACACTGAAGCTTTCTTT,CASSQGTVNTEAFF
TRBV9,TRBJ1-6,NA,NA,15,TGTGCCAGCAGCGCCGTGGGGGTCCGCTATTCACCCCTCCACTTT,CASSAVGVRYSPLHF
TRBV9,TRBJ2-2,NA,TRBD2,15,TGTGCCAGCAGCTCGGGACTAGAGGCGACCGGGGAGCTGTTTTTT,CASSSGLEATGELFF
TRBV6-2/TRBV6-3,TRBJ2-2,NA,TRBD1,16,TGTGCCAGCAGTGCCCGGACAGGGCAGAACACCGGGGAGCTGTTTTTT,CASSARTGQNTGELFF
TRBV7-8,TRBJ2-7,few,NA,14,TGTGCCAGCAGCTACCCAGGGCTGGAGGACGAGCAGTACTTC,CASSYPGLEDEQYF
TRBV19,TRBJ2-2,NA,TRBD1,15,TGTGCCAGTAGTCCCACAGGGGCTAACACCGGGGAGCTGTTTTTT,CASSPTGANTGELFF
TRBV21-1,TRBJ1-4,NA,NA,18,TGTGCCAGCAGCAAAGCCTTCTCCAGACAGGACGAAAATGAAAAACTGTTTTTT,CASSKAFSRQDENEKLFF
TRBV7-2,TRBJ2-2,NA,TRBD1,15,TGTGCCAGCAGGACAGGGTTACAAAACACCGGGGAGCTGTTTTTT,CASRTGLQNTGELFF
TRBV10-1,TRBJ2-6,NA,NA,17,TGCGCCAGCAATTCCGGCAGGCCAGGTTCTGGGGCCAACGTCCTGACTTTC,CASNSGRPGSGANVLTF
TRBV6-1,TRBJ1-5,NA,NA,13,TGTGCCAGCAGTGAGCGCGGAAATCAGCCCCAGCATTTT,CASSERGNQPQHF
TRBV12-3/TRBV12-4,TRBJ1-5,NA,NA,13,TGTGCCAGCAGTTCAGGGTGGAGCCAGCCCCAGCATTTT,CASSSGWSQPQHF
TRBV25-1,TRBJ1-4,NA,NA,17,TGTGCCAGCACCCTAGGTCCAGGGTCTGCAACTAATGAAAAACTGTTTTTT,CASTLGPGSATNEKLFF
TRBV19,TRBJ1-1,NA,NA,13,TGTGCCAGTAGTATGGATCGGAGGACTGAAGCTTTCTTT,CASSMDRRTEAFF
TRBV7-2,TRBJ1-2,once,NA,15,TGTGCCAGCAGCTTAGGGACATCCACCGGCGGGGGCTACACCTTC,CASSLGTSTGGGYTF
TRBV4-2,TRBJ1-2,few,NA,15,TGTGCCAGCAGCCAAGCTTCGGTCGTTGCGTATGGCTACACCTTC,CASSQASVVAYGYTF
TRBV6-6,TRBJ1-5,NA,NA,15,TGTGCCAGCAGTTTAGACACCAAGGGGGATCAGCCCCAGCATTTT,CASSLDTKGDQPQHF
TRBV5-6,TRBJ1-2,NA,NA,13,TGTGCCAGCAGCTTGAGGCAGGGAGATGGTTACACCTTC,CASSLRQGDGYTF